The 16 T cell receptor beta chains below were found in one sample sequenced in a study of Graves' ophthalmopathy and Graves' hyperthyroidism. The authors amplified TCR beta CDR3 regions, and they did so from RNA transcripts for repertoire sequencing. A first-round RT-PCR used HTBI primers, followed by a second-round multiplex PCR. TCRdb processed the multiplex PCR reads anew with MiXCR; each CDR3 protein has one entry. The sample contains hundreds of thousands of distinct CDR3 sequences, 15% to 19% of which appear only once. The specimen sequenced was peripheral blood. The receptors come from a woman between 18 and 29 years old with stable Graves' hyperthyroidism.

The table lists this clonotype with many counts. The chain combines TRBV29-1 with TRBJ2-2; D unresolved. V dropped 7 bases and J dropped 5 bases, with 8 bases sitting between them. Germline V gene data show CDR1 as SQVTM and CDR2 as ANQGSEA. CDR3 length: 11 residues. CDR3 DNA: TGCAGCGCCCTATGGACCGGGGAGCTGTTTTTT. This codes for CSALWTGELFF.

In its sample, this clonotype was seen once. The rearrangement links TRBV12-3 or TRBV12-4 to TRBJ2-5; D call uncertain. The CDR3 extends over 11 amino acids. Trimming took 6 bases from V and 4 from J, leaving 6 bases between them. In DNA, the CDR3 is TGTGCCAGCAGCCAAACAGAGACCCAGTACTTC. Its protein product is CASSQTETQYF.

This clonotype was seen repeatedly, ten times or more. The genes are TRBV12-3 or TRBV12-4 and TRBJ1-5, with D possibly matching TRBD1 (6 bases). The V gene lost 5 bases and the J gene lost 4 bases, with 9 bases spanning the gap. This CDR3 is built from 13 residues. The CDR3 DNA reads TGTGCCAGCAGTCGGACAGAAAATCAGCCCCAGCATTTT. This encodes CASSRTENQPQHF.

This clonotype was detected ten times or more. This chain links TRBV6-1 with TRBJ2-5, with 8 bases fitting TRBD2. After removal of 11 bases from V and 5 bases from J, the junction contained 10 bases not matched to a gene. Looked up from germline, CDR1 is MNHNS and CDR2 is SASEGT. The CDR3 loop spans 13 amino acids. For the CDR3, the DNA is TGTGCCGGAGCCCGGGGGGGTTCGGAGACCCAGTACTTC. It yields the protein CAGARGGSETQYF.

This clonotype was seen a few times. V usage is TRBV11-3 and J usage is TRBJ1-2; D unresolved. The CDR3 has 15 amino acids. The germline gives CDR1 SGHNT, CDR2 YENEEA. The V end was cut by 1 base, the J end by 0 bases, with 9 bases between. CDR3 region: CASSLGPMTNYGYTF. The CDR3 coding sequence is TGTGCCAGCAGCTTAGGACCGATGACTAACTATGGCTACACCTTC.

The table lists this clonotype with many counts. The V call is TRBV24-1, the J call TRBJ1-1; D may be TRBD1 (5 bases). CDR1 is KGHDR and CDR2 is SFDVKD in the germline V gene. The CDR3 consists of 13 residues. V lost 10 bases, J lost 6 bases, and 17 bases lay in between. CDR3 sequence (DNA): TGTGCCACTTCCCGGGCGGGAGGGGCTGAAGCTTTCTTT. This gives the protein CATSRAGGAEAFF.

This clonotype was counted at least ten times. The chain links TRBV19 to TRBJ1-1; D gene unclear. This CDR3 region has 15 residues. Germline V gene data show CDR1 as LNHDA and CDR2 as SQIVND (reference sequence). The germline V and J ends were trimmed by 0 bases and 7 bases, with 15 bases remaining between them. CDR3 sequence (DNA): TGTGCCAGTAGTATAGATCAGGCCCGACGCCTTGAAGCTTTCTTT. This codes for CASSIDQARRLEAFF.

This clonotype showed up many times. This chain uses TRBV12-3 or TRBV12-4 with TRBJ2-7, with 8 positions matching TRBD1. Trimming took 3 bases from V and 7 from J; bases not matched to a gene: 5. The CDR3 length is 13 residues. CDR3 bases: TGTGCCAGCAGTTTCCGACAGGGGAGGGAGCAGTACTTC. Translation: CASSFRQGREQYF.

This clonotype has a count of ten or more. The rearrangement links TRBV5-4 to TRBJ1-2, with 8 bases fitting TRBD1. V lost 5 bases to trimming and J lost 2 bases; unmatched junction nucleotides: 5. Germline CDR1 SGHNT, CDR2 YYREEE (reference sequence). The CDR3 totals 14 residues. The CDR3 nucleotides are TGTGCCAGCAGTATGGACAGGGCCAACTATGGCTACACCTTC. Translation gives CASSMDRANYGYTF.

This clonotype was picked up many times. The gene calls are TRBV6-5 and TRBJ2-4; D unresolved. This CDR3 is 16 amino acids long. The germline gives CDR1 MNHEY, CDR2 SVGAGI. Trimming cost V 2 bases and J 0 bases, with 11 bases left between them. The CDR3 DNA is TGTGCCAGCAGTTACGGTCGGGCAGTAGCCAAAAACATTCAGTACTTC. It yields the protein CASSYGRAVAKNIQYF.

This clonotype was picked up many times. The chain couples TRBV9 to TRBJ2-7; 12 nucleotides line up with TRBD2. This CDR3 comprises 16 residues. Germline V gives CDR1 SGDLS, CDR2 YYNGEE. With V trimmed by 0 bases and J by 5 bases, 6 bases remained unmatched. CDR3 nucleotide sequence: TGTGCCAGCAGCGTAGGTGGACTAGCGGGGAATCACGAGCAGTACTTC. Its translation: CASSVGGLAGNHEQYF. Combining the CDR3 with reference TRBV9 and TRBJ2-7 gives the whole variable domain DSGVTQTPKHLITATGQRVTLRCSPRSGDLSVYWYQQSLDQGLQFLIQYYNGEERAKGNILERFSAQQFPDLHSELNLSSLELGDSALYFCASSVGGLAGNHEQYFGPGTRLTVT.

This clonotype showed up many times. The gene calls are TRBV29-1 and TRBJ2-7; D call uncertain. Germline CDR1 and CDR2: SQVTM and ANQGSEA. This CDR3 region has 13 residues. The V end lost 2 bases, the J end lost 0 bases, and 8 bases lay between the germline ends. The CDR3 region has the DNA TGCAGCGTTGAATTCCCCTTCTCCTACGAGCAGTACTTC. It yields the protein CSVEFPFSYEQYF.

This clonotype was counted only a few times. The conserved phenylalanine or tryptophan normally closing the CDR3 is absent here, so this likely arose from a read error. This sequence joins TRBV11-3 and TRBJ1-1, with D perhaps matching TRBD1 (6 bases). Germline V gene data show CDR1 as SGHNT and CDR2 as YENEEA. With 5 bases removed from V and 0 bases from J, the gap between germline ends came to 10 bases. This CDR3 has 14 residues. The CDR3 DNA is TGTGCCAGCAGCCCGGGACAAATGAACACTGAAGCTTTCCTT. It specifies CASSPGQMNTEAFL.

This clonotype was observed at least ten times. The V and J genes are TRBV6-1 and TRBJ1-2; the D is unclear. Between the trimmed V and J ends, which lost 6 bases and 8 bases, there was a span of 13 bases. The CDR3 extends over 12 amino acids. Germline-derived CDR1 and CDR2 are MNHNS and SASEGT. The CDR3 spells CASSPGQAGYTF. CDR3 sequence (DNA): TGTGCCAGCAGCCCAGGCCAGGCGGGCTACACCTTC.

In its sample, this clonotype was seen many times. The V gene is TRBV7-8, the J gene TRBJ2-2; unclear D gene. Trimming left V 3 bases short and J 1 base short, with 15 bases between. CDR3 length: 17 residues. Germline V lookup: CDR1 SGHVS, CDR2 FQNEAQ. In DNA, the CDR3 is TGTGCCAGCAGCTTTCAAAAAACAGCAGGGAACACCGGGGAGCTGTTTTTT. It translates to CASSFQKTAGNTGELFF.

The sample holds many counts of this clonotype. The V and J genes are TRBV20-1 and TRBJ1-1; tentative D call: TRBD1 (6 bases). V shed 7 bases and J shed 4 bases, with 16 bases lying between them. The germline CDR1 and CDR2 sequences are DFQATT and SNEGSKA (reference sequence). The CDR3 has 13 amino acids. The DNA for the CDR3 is TGCAGTGTATTTCGGGGGCCGGGCACTGAAGCTTTCTTT. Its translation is CSVFRGPGTEAFF.